Presented here are 4 T cell receptor beta chains from one specimen sequenced in a study of esophageal squamous cell carcinoma under preoperative chemotherapy. TCRdb processed the PCR reads anew with MiXCR; each CDR3 protein has one entry. The data show about 16,000 distinct CDR3 sequences, around 45% seen once. Time point denoted: before preoperative PTX-NDP chemotherapy. This sample was gathered from a patient given preoperative chemotherapy. These receptors came from a human donor with esophageal squamous cell carcinoma. The donor label of this sample is uncertain.

This clonotype was recorded at least ten times. V gene TRBV12-3 or TRBV12-4 combines with J gene TRBJ2-5; weak D call: TRBD1 (6 bases). The CDR3 is 15 amino acids. The ends were cut back, 6 bases at V and 5 bases at J, with 19 bases in the middle. Written as DNA, the CDR3 is TGTGCCAGCAGGGAGGTGGGCAGGGGTAAGGAGACCCAGTACTTC. This sequence encodes CASREVGRGKETQYF.

This clonotype was picked up many times. The CDR3 loop reads CASSSGQTYEQFF. The CDR3 bases are TGTGCCAGCAGCTCCGGACAGACCTACGAGCAGTTCTTC. This chain connects TRBV7-8 to TRBJ2-1; maybe TRBD1 (6 bases). The CDR3 runs 13 residues. V was trimmed by 4 bases and J by 10 bases, leaving 14 bases between them. Germline CDR1 is SGHVS and CDR2 is FQNEAQ.

The chain links TRBV6-5 to TRBJ2-1; D unresolved. V shed 4 bases and J shed 5 bases, with 9 bases lying between them. The CDR3 covers 13 residues. Germline lookup yields CDR1 MNHEY and CDR2 SVGAGI. The CDR3 here is CASSSGLDNEQFF. DNA of the CDR3: TGTGCCAGCAGTTCCGGCCTTGACAATGAGCAGTTCTTC.

The table lists this clonotype with a few counts. This chain links TRBV12-3 or TRBV12-4 with TRBJ2-1, with TRBD2 as a possible D gene (5 bases). Trimming shortened V by 3 bases and J by 5 bases, and 14 bases separated the two germline ends. The CDR3 is 15 residues long. In DNA form, the CDR3 reads TGTGCCAGCAGTTTGAGGAGGACTGTCAACAATGAGCAGTTCTTC. Translated: CASSLRRTVNNEQFF.